This TCR beta chain came from a study of beta chain features in type 1 diabetes. The whole isolated RNA underwent reverse transcription, so sequencing captured expressed TCRB transcripts. Sequencing was performed with immunoSEQ multiplex PCR; in TCRdb, only in-frame clones are kept and a portion is missing. The sample contains a few hundred thousand clones, more than 12% of which appear only once. The length of the CDR3 is 15 residues. The V end was cut by 1 base, the J end by 3 bases, with 7 bases between. Germline-derived CDR1 and CDR2 are KGHSH and LQKENI. This clone was picked up a small number of times.

The sample consisted of naive CD4+ T cells from blood. The sequence derives from a woman under 30 in good health. This chain uses TRBV18 with TRBJ2-6; D not resolved. The CDR3 nucleotides are TGTGCCAGCTCACCACGAGTTAATGGGGCCAACGTCCTGACTTTC. Translating it yields CASSPRVNGANVLTF.